The rows below give T cell receptor beta chains drawn from one sample of a study of T cells in Graves' hyperthyroidism and ophthalmopathy. TCRdb analysed the multiplex PCR reads with MiXCR anew, one entry per CDR3 protein. The sample records 400,000 or so distinct CDR3 sequences, approximately 15% being singletons. The material sequenced was blood. The receptors come from a woman aged 25 to 39 with Graves' ophthalmopathy. Both conserved end residues are part of each CDR3. D genes are given only for firm matches. Some rows mark clone size as missing; the rest say once, few, many or name a class of expanded clone.

j_gene	d_gene	abundance	v_gene	CDR3aa	CDR3nt
TRBJ2-1	NA	many	TRBV12-3/TRBV12-4	CASSFRQGGNEQFF	TGTGCCAGCAGTTTTCGGCAGGGGGGCAATGAGCAGTTCTTC
TRBJ2-3	TRBD2	many	TRBV20-1	CSAGLAGRPPDTQYF	TGCAGTGCTGGACTAGCGGGGAGGCCCCCAGATACGCAGTATTTT
TRBJ1-5	NA	many	TRBV12-3/TRBV12-4	CASSQNYNQPQHF	TGTGCCAGCAGCCAGAATTACAATCAGCCCCAGCATTTT
TRBJ1-2	NA	many	TRBV20-1	CSASSGQGNGYTF	TGCAGTGCTAGTTCTGGTCAGGGGAATGGCTACACCTTC
TRBJ2-1	NA	once	TRBV2	CASRPGGTDNEQFF	TGTGCCAGCAGACCCGGCGGGACAGACAATGAGCAGTTCTTC
TRBJ2-2	NA	few	TRBV9	CASSGGTPSRELFF	TGTGCCAGCAGCGGCGGGACTCCAAGCAGGGAGCTGTTTTTT
TRBJ1-4	NA	many	TRBV7-8	CASSPAGGGEKLFF	TGTGCCAGCAGCCCCGCCGGGGGCGGTGAAAAACTGTTTTTT
TRBJ2-1	NA	few	TRBV2	CASVGGLREQFF	TGTGCCAGCGTTGGCGGGCTACGTGAGCAGTTCTTC
TRBJ2-2	NA	many	TRBV9	CASSVESGVGNTGELFF	TGTGCCAGCAGCGTAGAGTCTGGGGTGGGGAACACCGGGGAGCTGTTTTTT
TRBJ1-4	NA	many	TRBV3-1	CASSHLGFNEKLFF	TGTGCCAGCAGCCACCTGGGCTTTAATGAAAAACTGTTTTTT
TRBJ1-2	NA	many	TRBV5-1	CASSLDRRFSEYGYTF	TGCGCCAGCAGCTTGGATCGAAGGTTTTCCGAGTATGGCTACACCTTC
TRBJ2-3	NA	many	TRBV28	CASSLEGFDTQYF	TGTGCCAGCAGTTTGGAGGGTTTTGATACGCAGTATTTT
TRBJ2-7	NA	few	TRBV7-2	CASSLGLVPEQYF	TGTGCCAGCAGCTTAGGGTTAGTTCCCGAGCAGTACTTC
TRBJ1-2	NA	NA	TRBV19	CASSQLAGGYYGYTF	TGTGCCAGTTCTCAACTGGCGGGCGGGTACTATGGCTACACCTTC
TRBJ1-5	NA	many	TRBV30	CAWSVRGAGQPQHF	TGTGCCTGGAGTGTACGGGGGGCTGGTCAGCCCCAGCATTTT
TRBJ1-5	NA	few	TRBV6-2/TRBV6-3	CASSYSPGPRDQPQHF	TGTGCCAGCAGTTACTCGCCTGGGCCCAGGGATCAGCCCCAGCATTTT
TRBJ2-1	TRBD2	few	TRBV18	CASSPGSGGPGNEQFF	TGTGCCAGCTCACCGGGGAGCGGGGGGCCAGGGAATGAGCAGTTCTTC
TRBJ1-5	NA	many	TRBV6-1	CASSGGQRQPQHF	TGTGCCAGCAGTGGAGGACAGAGGCAGCCCCAGCATTTT
TRBJ2-4	TRBD1	few	TRBV19	CASSNGTGETKNIQYF	TGTGCCAGTAGTAACGGGACAGGGGAGACCAAAAACATTCAGTACTTC
TRBJ2-4	NA	many	TRBV11-2	CASSLGPGPIGRNIQYF	TGTGCCAGCAGCTTAGGCCCGGGACCTATCGGCCGAAACATTCAGTACTTC
TRBJ1-4	NA	NA	TRBV10-3	CAISESGLTNEKLFF	TGTGCCATCAGTGAGTCGGGGTTGACTAATGAAAAACTGTTTTTT
TRBJ1-2	NA	many	TRBV11-3	CASSPGLLGYTF	TGTGCCAGCAGCCCCGGACTGTTAGGCTACACCTTC
TRBJ2-1	NA	many	TRBV11-3	CASSFRRGNEQFF	TGTGCCAGCAGCTTCCGCAGGGGCAATGAGCAGTTCTTC
TRBJ2-5	NA	many	TRBV11-3	CASSKENTQETQYF	TGTGCCAGCAGTAAGGAGAACACCCAAGAGACCCAGTACTTC
TRBJ1-1	NA	many	TRBV12-3/TRBV12-4	CASSLGPPSTEAFF	TGTGCCAGCAGTTTGGGCCCACCCAGCACTGAAGCTTTCTTT
TRBJ2-1	NA	many	TRBV30	CAWSGQDGEEQFF	TGTGCCTGGAGTGGTCAGGACGGAGAGGAGCAGTTCTTC
TRBJ2-5	NA	NA	TRBV7-2	CAGSLGGGQETQYF	TGTGCCGGCAGCTTAGGTGGGGGCCAAGAGACCCAGTACTTC
TRBJ1-2	NA	many	TRBV12-3/TRBV12-4	CASSLGWGSGYTF	TGTGCCAGCAGTTTGGGGTGGGGAAGTGGCTACACCTTC
TRBJ2-2	TRBD2	few	TRBV12-3/TRBV12-4	CASSFSGGGTGELFF	TGTGCCAGCAGTTTCTCGGGGGGAGGGACCGGGGAGCTGTTTTTT
TRBJ2-1	NA	NA	TRBV2	CASGVGGANEQFF	TGTGCCAGCGGGGTGGGGGGCGCCAATGAGCAGTTCTTC
TRBJ1-1	NA	many	TRBV4-1	CASSQDHWGVREAFF	TGCGCCAGCAGCCAAGATCATTGGGGAGTTCGAGAAGCTTTCTTT
TRBJ1-4	NA	few	TRBV11-2	CASSLGFGFGEKLFF	TGTGCCAGCAGCTTAGGGTTTGGGTTTGGGGAAAAACTGTTTTTT
TRBJ1-1	NA	NA	TRBV19	CASSKGMNTEAFF	TGTGCCAGTAGTAAAGGAATGAACACTGAAGCTTTCTTT
TRBJ2-2	TRBD1	many	TRBV5-1	CASGYGTDTGELFF	TGCGCCAGCGGATACGGGACAGATACCGGGGAGCTGTTTTTT
TRBJ2-7	NA	many	TRBV2	CASRALGTTYEQYF	TGTGCCAGCAGAGCGTTAGGAACGACCTACGAGCAGTACTTC
TRBJ2-1	NA	many	TRBV7-3	CASSLGNYNEQFF	TGTGCCAGCAGCTTAGGCAATTACAATGAGCAGTTCTTC
TRBJ1-2	NA	NA	TRBV19	CAREPEGGIGGYTF	TGTGCCAGAGAACCCGAAGGGGGAATTGGTGGCTACACCTTC
TRBJ2-1	TRBD2	NA	TRBV10-2	CASAVERGGPQQFF	TGCGCCAGCGCGGTCGAGCGGGGGGGCCCCCAGCAGTTCTTC